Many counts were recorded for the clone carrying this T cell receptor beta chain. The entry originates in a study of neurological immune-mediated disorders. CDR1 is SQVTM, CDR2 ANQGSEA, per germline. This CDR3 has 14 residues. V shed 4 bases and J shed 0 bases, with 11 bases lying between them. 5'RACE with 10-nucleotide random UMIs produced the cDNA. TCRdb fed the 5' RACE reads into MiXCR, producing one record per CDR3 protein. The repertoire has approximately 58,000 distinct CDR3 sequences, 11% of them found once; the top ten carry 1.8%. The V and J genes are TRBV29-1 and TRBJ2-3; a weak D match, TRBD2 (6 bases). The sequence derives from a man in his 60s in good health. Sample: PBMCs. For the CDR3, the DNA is TGCAGCGTTGGGAAAGGGACTAGCACAGATACGCAGTATTTT. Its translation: CSVGKGTSTDTQYF.